This T cell receptor (beta chain) was retrieved from a study of cytomegalovirus exposure and HLA in healthy donors. The CDR3 is 16 residues long. Germline CDR1 LGHNA, CDR2 YNFKEQ. V lost 1 base to trimming and J lost 4 bases; unmatched junction nucleotides: 10. In the PCR, 60 Vbeta and 13 Jbeta primers were used. Generated by immunoSEQ multiplex PCR, the TCRdb table keeps only in-frame clones and is missing some. The sample has over 120,000 clones, around 80% seen once. Sequencing used PBMCs. The chain is built from TRBV4-2 and TRBJ2-7; 7 bases map to TRBD1. The TCR was taken from a woman aged 60-75 years in good health and CMV-seropositive. The CDR3: CASSQVLAQGTYEQYF. The CDR3 nucleotides read TGTGCCAGCAGCCAAGTACTCGCACAGGGGACATACGAGCAGTACTTC.